What follows is one TCR beta chain and its context. The data were taken from a study of blood T cell repertoires in COVID-19. Looking at the study overall: Sites across the United States, Italy and Spain contributed samples from acute and convalescent COVID-19. In each case, the material was cDNA or gDNA derived from T cells, B-cell-depleted T cells, or PBMCs.

With 0 bases removed from V and 5 bases from J, the gap between germline ends came to 8 bases. The CDR3 extends over 13 amino acids. From germline, CDR1 is SGDLS and CDR2 YYNGEE. In the study's own analysis: Reference gene primer amplification gave estimated nucleated cell counts. Profiled with immunoSEQ multiplex PCR; TCRdb holds only in-frame clones, not every one. The V and J calls and clone size are taken from that table; D and trimming were inferred from the DNA. The sample contains 250,000 to 300,000 clones, 89% of which appear only once. What was sequenced was peripheral blood. This chain joins TRBV9 and TRBJ2-5, with D hard to call. This receptor was identified in a woman aged 55-69 years with acute or convalescent COVID-19. The chain's CDR3 is CASSVDVRETQYF. Here the CDR3 DNA reads TGTGCCAGCAGCGTAGACGTCAGGGAGACCCAGTACTTC.